What follows are 27 T cell receptor beta chains derived from one specimen sequenced in a study of T cell responses to AZD1222 COVID-19 vaccine. Using immunoSEQ multiplex PCR, the repertoire was profiled, and TCRdb retains in-frame clones only, with some absent. Of 120,000 to 150,000 clones listed, approximately 90% are singletons. The specimen comprised peripheral blood, sampled on day 0 of AZD1222 vaccination. The origin of the receptors is an adult in good health.

The V gene is TRBV29-1, the J gene TRBJ1-2; 8 positions agree with TRBD1. Germline V gene lookup returns CDR1 SQVTM and CDR2 ANQGSEA. This CDR3 has 14 amino acids. Germline trimming cut 6 bases from V and 4 bases from J; bases unmatched to any gene: 10. CDR3 in DNA: TGCAGCGTGGGAAGGACAGGGAACACCTATGGCTACACCTTC. As protein: CSVGRTGNTYGYTF.

The V call is TRBV5-4, the J call TRBJ2-7; TRBD2 matches at 10 bases. Germline V CDR1 and CDR2: SGHNT, YYREEE (reference sequence). Trimming took 4 bases from V and 3 from J; bases not matched to a gene: 7. The CDR3 has 15 residues. The CDR3 DNA reads as TGTGCCAGCAGCCGTCAGCGGGAGGGCCTCTACGAGCAGTACTTC. As protein: CASSRQREGLYEQYF.

The V and J genes are TRBV2 and TRBJ2-2; D may be TRBD2 (5 bases). CDR1 and CDR2 (germline): SNHLY, FYNNEI. V was cut by 8 bases and J by 11 bases, with 21 bases left in between. The length of the CDR3 is 14 residues. The CDR3 region has the DNA TGTGCCAGCCGGCGACGAACACCGGGGAGCGAGCTGTTTTTT. Translated: CASRRRTPGSELFF.

The genes are TRBV11-2 and TRBJ2-1, with D possibly called TRBD1 or TRBD2 (6 bases each). The length of the CDR3 is 16 residues. Deletions cut 1 base from V and 10 bases from J, with 20 bases between. Germline CDR1 is SGHAT and CDR2 is FQNNGV. CDR3 sequence reads: CASSLAWDFRGGEQFF. DNA of the CDR3: TGTGCCAGCAGCTTAGCATGGGACTTCAGGGGCGGGGAGCAGTTCTTC.

This chain connects TRBV19 to TRBJ1-2, with 7 bases identical to TRBD1. Per the germline V gene, CDR1 is LNHDA and CDR2 is SQIVND (reference sequence). CDR3 length: 16 amino acids. J was trimmed by 8 bases and V by 7 bases; bases with no gene match: 19. The DNA for the CDR3 is TGTGCCAGTACCCCCACGGCCGGGGGACAGTCAGGGGGCTACACCTTC. Translating it yields CASTPTAGGQSGGYTF. Looking up the rest from reference TRBV19 and TRBJ1-2 gives the full variable domain: DGGITQSPKYLFRKEGQNVTLSCEQNLNHDAMYWYRQDPGQGLRLIYYSQIVNDFQKGDIAEGYSVSREKKESFPLTVTSAQKNPTAFYLCASTPTAGGQSGGYTFGSGTRLTVV.

The chain is built from TRBV18 and TRBJ1-3; TRBD1 matches 7 bases. CDR3 length equals 15 residues. J gave up 0 bases and V 6 bases, and 5 bases lay outside the gene matches. CDR1 and CDR2 (germline): KGHSH, LQKENI. The CDR3 loop reads CASSPGGSSGNTIYF. The CDR3 bases are TGTGCCAGCTCTCCAGGGGGAAGCTCTGGAAACACCATATATTTT.

In nucleotides, the CDR3 is TGTGCCATCAGTAAGGGTCTGGGGAGCACAGATACGCAGTATTTT. Encoded protein: CAISKGLGSTDTQYF. This chain uses TRBV10-3 with TRBJ2-3; D gene uncertain. The CDR3 contains 15 residues. V lost 5 bases to trimming and J lost 0 bases, with 12 bases between them. Per the germline V gene, CDR1 is ENHRY and CDR2 is SYGVKD.

V is TRBV7-8 and J is TRBJ1-1; D might be TRBD1 (6 bases). This CDR3 spans 14 amino acids. V was trimmed by 8 bases and J by 0 bases, leaving 13 bases between them. The germline CDR1 and CDR2 sequences are SGHVS and FQNEAQ. As DNA, the CDR3 is TGTGCCAGCTTGGGGGCACGCATGAACACTGAAGCTTTCTTT. Its translation is CASLGARMNTEAFF.

This sequence joins TRBV29-1 and TRBJ2-7, with 7 bases lining up with TRBD1. V was pared by 1 base and J by 2 bases, with 5 bases of the junction left unmatched. From germline, CDR1 is SQVTM and CDR2 ANQGSEA. The CDR3 is 14 amino acids. DNA of the CDR3: TGCAGCGTTGAAGGGGGACAGCTTCCCTACGAGCAGTACTTC. Its translation: CSVEGGQLPYEQYF.

CDR3 region: CASSLETGYTDTQYF. CDR3 bases: TGTGCCAGCAGCTTAGAAACGGGATACACAGATACGCAGTATTTT. This rearrangement joins TRBV11-2 to TRBJ2-3, with a weak D call TRBD2 (5 bases). This CDR3 region has 15 residues. V lost 0 bases and J 2 bases, leaving 9 bases between the germline ends. Germline CDR1 is SGHAT and CDR2 is FQNNGV.

The V gene is TRBV29-1, the J gene TRBJ2-7, with 9 bases matching TRBD2. This CDR3 contains 14 residues. The V gene end was trimmed by 5 bases and the J gene end by 11 bases; junction bases not matched to a gene: 16. Germline values: CDR1 SQVTM, CDR2 ANQGSEA. This CDR3 is CSVNGGDLAGPEYF. The CDR3 region has the DNA TGCAGCGTTAATGGGGGGGACCTAGCGGGACCGGAGTACTTC.

The chain uses TRBV10-3 and TRBJ1-2, with D perhaps matching TRBD1 (6 bases). The germline CDR1 and CDR2 sequences are ENHRY and SYGVKD. Trimming pared 0 bases from V and 2 bases from J, leaving 10 bases between. The CDR3 runs 15 residues. The DNA of the CDR3 is TGTGCCATCAGTGAGTCGGGCAGGGGAAACTATGGCTACACCTTC. Its translation: CAISESGRGNYGYTF.

In DNA form, the CDR3 reads TGTGCCAGCAGCCAAGTTTTGTCCACTGAAGCTTTCTTT. As protein: CASSQVLSTEAFF. The chain couples TRBV3-1 (or the pseudogene TRBV3-2) to TRBJ1-1; the D is unclear. Looked up from germline, CDR1 is LGHDT and CDR2 is YNNKEL (reference sequence). Trimming cost V 1 base and J 4 bases, with 7 bases left between them. The CDR3 runs 13 residues.

The chain has TRBV18 and TRBJ1-1; maybe TRBD1 (6 bases). V dropped 0 bases and J dropped 2 bases, with 10 bases sitting between them. The CDR3 runs to 15 residues. The germline V gene encodes CDR1 KGHSH and CDR2 LQKENI. CDR3 nucleotide sequence: TGTGCCAGCTCACCACCGGCCAGGGGAAACACTGAAGCTTTCTTT. It specifies CASSPPARGNTEAFF.

V is TRBV21-1 and J is TRBJ1-5. TRBV21-1 is deemed a pseudogene. CDR3 size: 12 residues. The CDR3 DNA reads TGTGCCAGCAGGAGGCTATATCAGCCCCAGCATTTT. It yields the protein CASRRLYQPQHF.

The chain uses TRBV7-9 and TRBJ1-4; no clear D. The germline V gene encodes CDR1 SEHNR and CDR2 FQNEAQ (reference sequence). There are 17 residues in the CDR3. Trimming removed 7 bases from V and 0 bases from J, with 18 bases in between. CDR3 DNA: TGTGCCAGCACCGACGGTCAGAGGGATGCAACTAATGAAAAACTGTTTTTT. This codes for CASTDGQRDATNEKLFF.

The chain recombines TRBV5-1 with TRBJ2-3; tentatively, D is TRBD2 (6 bases). The CDR3 is 15 residues long. Between the trimmed V and J ends, which lost 4 bases and 0 bases, there was a span of 12 bases. CDR1 and CDR2 from the germline V gene are SGHRS and YFSETQ. The CDR3 bases are TGCGCCAGCAGCGGCGGGACTCGCAGCACAGATACGCAGTATTTT. Translating gives CASSGGTRSTDTQYF.

V is TRBV19 and J is TRBJ1-5; D not resolved. Trimming left V 5 bases short and J 0 bases short, with 14 bases between. The CDR3 covers 16 residues. Germline CDR1 reads LNHDA; CDR2 reads SQIVND (reference sequence). CDR3 amino acids: CASSLGPAYSNQPQHF. DNA of the CDR3: TGTGCCAGTAGTCTCGGCCCTGCCTATAGCAATCAGCCCCAGCATTTT.

Regarding this clone: An end of the junction does not agree with germline; a read error may underlie this. The chain recombines TRBV7-2 with TRBJ2-1; unclear D gene. Germline CDR1 reads SGHTA; CDR2 reads FQGNSA. The CDR3 spans 10 residues. CDR3 sequence: CASSSTDRLF. CDR3 sequence (DNA): TGTGCCAGCAGCTCGACGGACCGGCTCTTC.

The J gene is TRBJ1-1, the V gene TRBV29-1; TRBD1 is a possible D gene (5 bases). Per the germline V gene, CDR1 is SQVTM and CDR2 is ANQGSEA. V lost 7 bases and J lost 0, with 12 bases in between. This CDR3 comprises 13 residues. CDR3 residues: CSARGPVNTEAFF. The CDR3 nucleotides are TGCAGCGCCCGGGGACCGGTGAACACTGAAGCTTTCTTT. Filled out from reference TRBV29-1 and TRBJ1-1, the complete variable domain reads SAVISQKPSRDICQRGTSLTIQCQVDSQVTMMFWYRQQPGQSLTLIATANQGSEATYESGFVIDKFPISRPNLTFSTLTVSNMSPEDSSIYLCSARGPVNTEAFFGQGTRLTVV.

V gene TRBV6-5 combines with J gene TRBJ1-2, with D possibly TRBD1 on 5 matching bases. Trimming took 5 bases from V and 4 from J, leaving 17 bases between them. This CDR3 is built from 15 residues. Germline CDR1 is MNHEY and CDR2 is SVGAGI. The CDR3 region has the DNA TGTGCCAGCAGTCCCGCTGGGGGAAGTACCTATGGCTACACCTTC. Translating gives CASSPAGGSTYGYTF.

The J gene is TRBJ2-3, the V gene TRBV7-9, with 9 bases aligning to TRBD1. The V and J ends lost 8 bases and 1 base, in that order; junction bases with no gene match: 4. The CDR3 extends over 14 amino acids. Looked up from germline, CDR1 is SEHNR and CDR2 is FQNEAQ (reference sequence). In DNA, the CDR3 is TGTGCCAGCGATTGGACAGGGGGCACAGATACGCAGTATTTT. Translating gives CASDWTGGTDTQYF. Together with reference TRBV7-9 and TRBJ2-3, the CDR3 gives the full variable domain: DTGVSQNPRHKITKRGQNVTFRCDPISEHNRLYWYRQTLGQGPEFLTYFQNEAQLEKSRLLSDRFSAERPKGSFSTLEIQRTEQGDSAMYLCASDWTGGTDTQYFGPGTRLTVL.

The chain combines TRBV9 with TRBJ2-2; a possible D gene is TRBD1 (6 bases). The germline V and J ends were trimmed by 2 bases and 8 bases, with 13 bases remaining between them. The CDR3 extends over 14 amino acids. Germline V lookup: CDR1 SGDLS, CDR2 YYNGEE. The CDR3 DNA reads TGTGCCAGCAGCGTCCGTTTCAGGGGAGGGGAGCTGTTTTTT. Translation gives CASSVRFRGGELFF.

The chain combines TRBV9 with TRBJ1-1; D is uncertain. CDR1 and CDR2 (germline): SGDLS, YYNGEE. V lost 1 base and J 4 bases, leaving 8 bases between the germline ends. CDR3 length: 13 residues. The CDR3 loop is CASSVRWGTEAFF. For the CDR3, the DNA is TGTGCCAGCAGCGTACGCTGGGGCACTGAAGCTTTCTTT.

The DNA for the CDR3 is TGTGCCACCAGTGACCGCCTGAGGGGGGAGCTGTTTTTT. Its protein is CATSDRLRGELFF. This rearrangement joins TRBV24-1 to TRBJ2-2; D is undetermined. Germline V gives CDR1 KGHDR, CDR2 SFDVKD. This CDR3 contains 13 residues. The V end lost 4 bases, the J end lost 8 bases, and 10 bases lay between the germline ends.

This clone was seen a single time. At one boundary the junction diverges from the germline segment, which might be a read error. The rearrangement uses TRBV19 and TRBJ2-7; 9 nucleotides align to TRBD1. The CDR3 covers 15 residues. Germline V gene lookup returns CDR1 LNHDA and CDR2 SQIVND (reference sequence). In DNA, the CDR3 is TGTGCCAGTAGCATAGGGACAGGGAGGTCCTACGAGCAGTACTTC. Translation: CASSIGTGRSYEQYF.

V is TRBV9 and J is TRBJ2-1, with D perhaps assigned TRBD1 or TRBD2 (5 bases each). The CDR3 is 15 amino acids. With 0 bases removed from V and 4 bases from J, the gap between germline ends came to 11 bases. Germline CDR1 is SGDLS and CDR2 is YYNGEE. The CDR3 DNA sequence: TGTGCCAGCAGCGTAGAAGGGACGCCTTACAATGAGCAGTTCTTC. It specifies CASSVEGTPYNEQFF.